This passage covers 14 T cell receptor beta chains from one sample sequenced in a study of cytomegalovirus exposure and HLA in healthy donors listed by TCRdb under 2017. Receptor amplification or capture employed the immunoSEQ multiplex PCR assay. The multiplex PCR relied on a mix of 60 forward primers for TCR Vbeta segments and 13 reverse primers for TCR Jbeta segments. The source is immuneACCESS, and TCRdb retained only in-frame sequences with V and J called. Part of the clones is not carried over; for the studies checked, unresolved V genes explain less than half of this, and the remainder is unexplained. The sample profile shows about 160,000 clones; 65% to 85% of them were found once. The top ten clonotypes cover roughly 3% of the sample. The sequenced material came from PBMCs. All receptors come from a woman aged 50 to 65 in good health and CMV-seropositive.

This rearrangement joins TRBV10-1 to TRBJ2-2, with 11 bases lining up with TRBD2. This CDR3 is 14 amino acids long. V trimming: 11 bases; J trimming: 7 bases; junction bases outside the gene matches: 9. Germline CDR1 is WNHNN and CDR2 is SYGVQD (reference sequence). The CDR3 nucleotides read TGCGCCGGGATACTAGCGGGAGTTGACGGGGAGCTGTTTTTT. Its protein product is CAGILAGVDGELFF.

V is TRBV5-1 and J is TRBJ2-1; 7 bases agree with TRBD1. The CDR3 extends over 14 amino acids. J lost 8 bases, V lost 3 bases, and 8 bases had no gene match. The germline gives CDR1 SGHRS, CDR2 YFSETQ. CDR3 loop: CASSSDRPPDEQFF. The CDR3 region has the DNA TGCGCCAGCAGCTCGGACAGGCCCCCGGATGAGCAGTTCTTC.

J is TRBJ2-7 and V is TRBV5-1; 8 bases line up with TRBD1. This CDR3 has 14 amino acids. CDR1 SGHRS and CDR2 YFSETQ come from the germline V gene. The V and J ends lost 3 bases and 6 bases, in that order; junction bases with no gene match: 8. The CDR3 sequence: CASSYTQGAGEQYF. Written as DNA, the CDR3 is TGCGCCAGCAGCTATACCCAGGGGGCTGGCGAGCAGTACTTC.

The V and J genes are TRBV18 and TRBJ2-7, with 7 bases identical to TRBD2. The CDR3 spans 16 residues. Germline lookup yields CDR1 KGHSH and CDR2 LQKENI. V was pared by 1 base and J by 0 bases, with 6 bases of the junction left unmatched. The CDR3 DNA follows: TGTGCCAGCTCACCACAGGCTAGCGGTACCTCCTACGAGCAGTACTTC. Amino acid sequence: CASSPQASGTSYEQYF.

The chain is built from TRBV12-2 and TRBJ2-7; no check of the table's D call, TRBD2, against the DNA was made. TRBV12-2 is described as a pseudogene. The CDR3 sequence is 18 residues long. The CDR3 reads CASRLVVHWRLSSYEQYF. The DNA of the CDR3 is TGTGCAAGTCGCTTAGTAGTCCATTGGAGGCTTAGCTCCTACGAGCAGTACTTC.

The chain joins TRBV5-1 to TRBJ2-5, with TRBD1 matching 10 bases. The J call may be in error: the DNA end matches TRBJ2-7 better. Germline V CDR1 and CDR2: SGHRS, YFSETQ. The CDR3 covers 12 residues. CDR3 residues: CASGTGAYEQYF. The CDR3 DNA follows: TGCGCCAGCGGGACAGGGGCCTACGAGCAGTACTTC.

Comments on this clone: An end of the junction does not agree with germline; a read error may underlie this. Here the CDR3 DNA reads TGTGCCAGCAGTGTAGGAGGGAGGCTGGAGACCCAGTACTTC. Translation: CASSVGGRLETQYF. This chain uses TRBV9 with TRBJ2-5, with TRBD2 as a possible D gene (6 bases). This CDR3 spans 14 amino acids. CDR1 SGDLS and CDR2 YYNGEE come from the germline V gene. Full variable domain (rest looked up from reference TRBV9 and TRBJ2-5): DSGVTQTPKHLITATGQRVTLRCSPRSGDLSVYWYQQSLDQGLQFLIQYYNGEERAKGNILERFSAQQFPDLHSELNLSSLELGDSALYFCASSVGGRLETQYFGPGTRLLVL.

V gene TRBV28 combines with J gene TRBJ2-7; D is unclear. The V gene's germline CDR1 is MDHEN and CDR2 SYDVKM. The CDR3 has 11 residues. CDR3 nucleotides: TGTGTTGCCCTTAGCTCCTACGAGCAGTACTTC. This translates into CVALSSYEQYF.

The CDR3 spells CASSSGQGPEAFF. The CDR3 DNA reads TGCGCCAGCAGTTCGGGACAGGGGCCCGAAGCTTTCTTT. The chain has TRBV5-1 and TRBJ1-1, with TRBD1 matching 10 bases. V lost 5 bases and J lost 8; bases outside the gene matches: 6. This CDR3 spans 13 amino acids. Germline V gene sequence: CDR1 SGHRS, CDR2 YFSETQ.

The CDR3 DNA reads TGTGCCAGCAGCTTATCGGGGGGGCAAATCAATGAGCAGTTCTTC. This codes for CASSLSGGQINEQFF. The V call is TRBV7-2, the J call TRBJ2-1; 8 bases line up with TRBD2. The V segment lost 2 bases and the J segment 6 bases; nucleotides outside the gene matches: 6. Looked up from germline, CDR1 is SGHTA and CDR2 is FQGNSA. This CDR3 comprises 15 residues.

This chain joins TRBV21-1 and TRBJ2-7; the D call of TRBD1 is as the table states it, not checked on the DNA. TRBV21-1 is given as a pseudogene. The CDR3 has 12 amino acids. CDR3 loop: CASRGAAYEQYF. In DNA form, the CDR3 reads TGTGCCAGCAGGGGGGCAGCCTACGAGCAGTACTTC.

V usage is TRBV4-3 and J usage is TRBJ2-5, with 8 bases fitting TRBD2. This CDR3 is 15 amino acids long. J lost 5 bases, V lost 0 bases, and 5 bases had no gene match. Germline CDR1 and CDR2: LGHNA and YSLEER. The CDR3, as DNA: TGCGCCAGCAGCCAAGAACGGGAGGGCTGGGAGACCCAGTACTTC. It specifies CASSQEREGWETQYF.

Of note for this clone: Additional DNA sequences in this sample encode the identical CDR3. V is TRBV2 and J is TRBJ1-5, with 7 bases fitting TRBD1. CDR1 and CDR2 (germline): SNHLY, FYNNEI. Trimming took 4 bases from V and 0 from J; bases not matched to a gene: 0. CDR3 length: 14 residues. The CDR3 DNA sequence: TGTGCCAGCAGTGGACAGGGTAGCAATCAGCCCCAGCATTTT. It is translated as CASSGQGSNQPQHF.

This clone was counted many times. This chain uses TRBV5-4 with TRBJ2-2, with 9 bases that match TRBD1. V lost 4 bases and J lost 3; bases outside the gene matches: 10. Germline V gene sequence: CDR1 SGHNT, CDR2 YYREEE (reference sequence). This CDR3 comprises 17 residues. The CDR3 is CASSATHGTGYTGELFF. As DNA, the CDR3 is TGTGCCAGCAGCGCGACCCACGGGACAGGGTACACCGGGGAGCTGTTTTTT.